Following are 2 T cell receptor beta chains from one sample sequenced in a study of vaccination effects on CD4 cells after COVID-19. Expansion with viral peptide pools was applied to antigen-specific CD4+ T cells by the ViraFEST assay prior to sequencing. A 10-day culture period preceded the isolation of CD4+ T cells. Assay: immunoSEQ multiplex PCR; the TCRdb copy retains only in-frame clones and omits some. The sample carries about 79,000 clones, 74% recorded once. These receptors have no known antigen. The source material was CD4+ T cells from PBMCs cultured with HCoV-229E spike peptides, sampled before COVID-19 vaccination. The receptors here all came from a human donor who received a COVID-19 vaccine.

This clone was seen more than once but under ten times. The V and J genes are TRBV7-3 and TRBJ2-4; D is possibly TRBD1 or TRBD2 (5 bases each). Germline V gene data show CDR1 as SGHTA and CDR2 as FQGTGA. The CDR3 contains 17 residues. Deletions cut 4 bases from V and 0 bases from J, with 16 bases between. The CDR3 DNA reads TGTGCCAGCAGCTCACCCCCCAAAGGGACAGCCAAAAACATTCAGTACTTC. Translated: CASSSPPKGTAKNIQYF.

This clone was detected a few times. CDR3 coding DNA: TGTGCCAGCAGAGGCGGACAGGTCAATGAGCAGTTCTTC. This gives the protein CASRGGQVNEQFF. The rearrangement joins TRBV2 to TRBJ2-1, with 7 bases that match TRBD1. From germline, CDR1 is SNHLY and CDR2 FYNNEI. J gave up 6 bases and V 6 bases, and 5 bases lay outside the gene matches. This CDR3 spans 13 amino acids.